These T cell receptor beta chains were read from a single sample in a study of blood T cell repertoires in COVID-19. Generated by immunoSEQ multiplex PCR, the TCRdb table keeps only in-frame clones and is missing some. Of under 200,000 clones in the sample, around 80% were seen once. Sequencing was done on a sample of peripheral blood. The source is a woman aged 60-70 years with acute or convalescent COVID-19. Each CDR3 is given with its conserved first and last residue. The order of the fields is D gene, J gene, clone size, V gene, CDR3 DNA, CDR3 protein. A D gene is named only where the DNA matches it firmly. Expanded clones are given a class, and other clones once, few, many or no size at all.

D: .; J: TRBJ2-2; size: .; V: TRBV6-5; DNA: TGTGCCAGCCCAAGGGGGGGGCAAAACACCGGGGAGCTGTTTTTT; CDR3: CASPRGGQNTGELFF
D: TRBD1; J: TRBJ1-3; size: .; V: TRBV14; DNA: TGTGCCAGCACCAGAAGGGCGGATTTCGGACAGGGGGTGACTGACTCTGGAAACACCATATATTTT; CDR3: CASTRRADFGQGVTDSGNTIYF
D: TRBD1; J: TRBJ1-4; size: .; V: TRBV19; DNA: TGTGCCAGTAGTGATCCGGGACAGGTTAATGAAAAACTGTTTTTT; CDR3: CASSDPGQVNEKLFF
D: TRBD1; J: TRBJ1-2; size: .; V: TRBV30; DNA: TGTGCCTGGAGCTGGGACAGTTATGGCTACACCTTC; CDR3: CAWSWDSYGYTF
D: TRBD1; J: TRBJ2-7; size: .; V: TRBV7-9; DNA: TGTGCCAGCAGCTATCCGGGACAGGGTGACGAGCAGTACTTC; CDR3: CASSYPGQGDEQYF
D: TRBD1; J: TRBJ1-1; size: .; V: TRBV4-1; DNA: TGCGCCAGCAGCCCCACACCGGGACAGGGTATGAACACTGAAGCTTTCTTT; CDR3: CASSPTPGQGMNTEAFF
D: TRBD2; J: TRBJ2-5; size: .; V: TRBV27; DNA: TGTGCCAGCAGCTTCGTTAGCGGGGTGGAGACCCAGTACTTC; CDR3: CASSFVSGVETQYF
D: .; J: TRBJ2-5; size: .; V: TRBV6-2/TRBV6-3; DNA: TGTGCCAGCAGCACTTCGCGTCAGGACCAGTACTTC; CDR3: CASSTSRQDQYF
D: TRBD1; J: TRBJ1-5; size: .; V: TRBV10-3; DNA: TGTGCCATAGGGACAGGGGAGTGGAATCAGCCCCAGCATTTT; CDR3: CAIGTGEWNQPQHF
D: .; J: TRBJ1-1; size: .; V: TRBV27; DNA: TGTGCCAGCAGTCCCGGGGAGTACACTGAAGCTTTCTTT; CDR3: CASSPGEYTEAFF
D: TRBD1; J: TRBJ1-1; size: .; V: TRBV11-2; DNA: TGTGCCAGCAGCTTAGACGGACAGGGAGCCACTGAAGCTTTCTTT; CDR3: CASSLDGQGATEAFF
D: .; J: TRBJ1-6; size: few; V: TRBV6-5; DNA: TGTGCCAGCGCAATCACCGCAGGGAACAATTCACCCCTCCACTTT; CDR3: CASAITAGNNSPLHF
D: TRBD1; J: TRBJ2-7; size: .; V: TRBV7-3; DNA: TGTGCCAGCAGCACTCGACAGGGCTACGAGCAGTACTTC; CDR3: CASSTRQGYEQYF
D: TRBD2; J: TRBJ2-3; size: .; V: TRBV4-3; DNA: TGCGCCAGCAGCCACCGACTAGCGGGGGGATCTAGCACAGATACGCAGTATTTT; CDR3: CASSHRLAGGSSTDTQYF
D: TRBD1; J: TRBJ2-2; size: .; V: TRBV6-5; DNA: TGTGCCAGCACGCGGGACAGGGGTAGGGAGCTGTTTTTT; CDR3: CASTRDRGRELFF
D: .; J: TRBJ2-7; size: .; V: TRBV27; DNA: TGTGCCAGCAGCCAGGGGGGTACCTACGAGCAGTACTTC; CDR3: CASSQGGTYEQYF
D: .; J: TRBJ2-1; size: .; V: TRBV29-1; DNA: TGCAGCGTTGAAGGGGGCCGGAATGAGCAGTTCTTC; CDR3: CSVEGGRNEQFF
D: TRBD1; J: TRBJ2-6; size: .; V: TRBV6-6; DNA: TGTGCCGCTAGAGGGACAGGGGTTTCTGGGGCCAACGTCCTGACTTTC; CDR3: CAARGTGVSGANVLTF
D: TRBD2; J: TRBJ2-5; size: .; V: TRBV6-2/TRBV6-3; DNA: TGTGCCAGCAGTTACAAGGCTAGCGGGGACCAAGAGACCCAGTACTTC; CDR3: CASSYKASGDQETQYF